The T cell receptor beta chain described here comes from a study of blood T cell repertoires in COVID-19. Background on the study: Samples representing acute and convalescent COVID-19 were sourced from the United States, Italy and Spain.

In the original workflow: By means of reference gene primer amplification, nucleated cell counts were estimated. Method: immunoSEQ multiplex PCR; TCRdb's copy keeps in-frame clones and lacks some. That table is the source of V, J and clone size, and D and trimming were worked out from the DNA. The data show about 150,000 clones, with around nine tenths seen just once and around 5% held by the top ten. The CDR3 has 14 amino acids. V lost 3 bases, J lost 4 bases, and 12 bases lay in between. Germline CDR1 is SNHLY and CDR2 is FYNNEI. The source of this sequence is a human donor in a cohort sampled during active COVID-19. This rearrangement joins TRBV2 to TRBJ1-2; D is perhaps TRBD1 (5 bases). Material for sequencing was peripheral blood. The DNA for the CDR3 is TGTGCCAGCAGTGAGGGCAGGGTCGGCTATGGCTACACCTTC. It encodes CASSEGRVGYGYTF.